These 17 T cell receptor beta chains were sequenced from one sample in a study of tumor and adjacent non-tumor tissue in lung cancer. TCRbeta libraries were built with three rounds of nested PCR, modified from ARM-PCR. TCRdb reprocessed the multiplex PCR reads via MiXCR and lists one record per CDR3 protein. The top ten hold 20% to 30% of the sample, which has 50,000 or so distinct CDR3 sequences, 74% seen once. This sample's RNA came from whole unsorted tissue. More than 3 cm separated this lung sample from the edge of the tumor. The material sequenced was distant non-tumor lung tissue. The receptors shown here come from a woman in her sixties with non-small cell lung cancer.

Of note for this clonotype: One end of the junction is discordant with germline, which a read error may explain. V usage is TRBV20-1 and J usage is TRBJ1-1, with TRBD1 matching 7 bases. The germline gives CDR1 DFQATT, CDR2 SNEGSKA (reference sequence). The CDR3 covers 14 residues. CDR3 loop: CGAGGVTGRTEAFF. In nucleotides, the CDR3 is TGCGGTGCTGGGGGGGTGACAGGGAGGACTGAAGCTTTCTTT.

Comment on this clonotype: This CDR3 is missing its conserved last phenylalanine or tryptophan, likely due to a read error. The CDR3 region has the DNA TGTGCCAGCAGCCGTTCTCTTAACAGTGAAGCTTTCCTT. It codes for CASSRSLNSEAFL. The V and J genes are TRBV28 and TRBJ1-1; D is ambiguous. The CDR3 extends over 13 amino acids. Per the germline V gene, CDR1 is MDHEN and CDR2 is SYDVKM.

This chain connects TRBV11-2 to TRBJ2-7, with TRBD1 identical over 10 bases. The germline V gene has CDR1 SGHAT and CDR2 FQNNGV. The V segment lost 10 bases and the J segment 5 bases; nucleotides outside the gene matches: 14. The CDR3 runs to 15 residues. The CDR3 loop reads CAINSGTGAIHEQYF. CDR3 in DNA: TGTGCCATCAACTCGGGGACAGGGGCCATTCACGAGCAGTACTTC.

CDR3: CISTPSRGDNEQFF. CDR3 nucleotides: TGTATCAGCACCCCTTCTCGGGGAGACAATGAGCAGTTCTTC. This chain joins TRBV12-3 or TRBV12-4 and TRBJ2-1, with D possibly matching TRBD2 (5 bases). CDR3 length equals 14 residues.

The V and J genes are TRBV5-6 and TRBJ2-7; 11 bases are shared with TRBD1. V was pared by 9 bases and J by 3 bases, with 23 bases of the junction left unmatched. Germline-derived CDR1 and CDR2 are SGHDT and YYEEEE. The CDR3 runs 19 residues. As DNA, the CDR3 is TGTGCCATCAGTTCTTGGCCGGACAGGGGGCGGTGGGTTTTCTACGAGCAGTACTTC. It is translated as CAISSWPDRGRWVFYEQYF.

A remark on this clonotype: Germline and junction disagree at one end, which may indicate a read error. This sequence joins TRBV6-5 and TRBJ2-6; 7 bases map to TRBD1. Germline-derived CDR1 and CDR2 are MNHEY and SVGAGI. The CDR3 totals 14 residues. The CDR3 region is CVSRDSSGANVLTF. CDR3 sequence (DNA): TGTGTCAGCAGGGACAGCTCTGGGGCCAACGTCCTGACTTTC.

In its sample, this clonotype was seen a few times. The CDR3, as DNA: TGTGCCAGCGGCTCTTCCGGGGCATACAATGAGCAGTTCTTC. Encoded protein: CASGSSGAYNEQFF. The rearrangement links TRBV11-2 to TRBJ2-1; D is tentatively TRBD1 or TRBD2 (5 bases each). Germline loops: CDR1 SGHAT, CDR2 FQNNGV. Trimming pared 8 bases from V and 4 bases from J, leaving 15 bases between. CDR3 size: 14 residues.

About this clonotype: At one of its ends the junction is not consistent with the germline gene, which may arise from a read error. The chain is built from TRBV7-9 and TRBJ1-1, with unresolved D. Germline V CDR1 and CDR2: SEHNR, FQNEAQ (reference sequence). CDR3 length equals 14 residues. In nucleotides, the CDR3 is TGTGCCAGCAGCCCCCGGGAGCTGAACATTGAAGCTTTCTTT. Protein sequence: CASSPRELNIEAFF.

The chain joins TRBV28 to TRBJ2-7; TRBD1 might be the D (6 bases). V was cut by 5 bases and J by 0 bases, with 17 bases left in between. Germline V gene sequence: CDR1 MDHEN, CDR2 SYDVKM. This CDR3 comprises 16 residues. The CDR3 region is CASSRPGQPTSYEQYF. DNA for the CDR3: TGTGCCAGCAGTCGGCCTGGACAGCCCACCTCCTACGAGCAGTACTTC.

As concerns this clonotype: One junction end disagrees with the germline gene, perhaps due to a read error. CDR3 in DNA: TGCACCAGCAGCACAGGGGGACTCCAAGAGGCCCAGTACTTC. Protein sequence: CTSSTGGLQEAQYF. The chain recombines TRBV4-3 with TRBJ2-5; 8 bases are shared with TRBD1. From germline, CDR1 is LGHNA and CDR2 YSLEER. This CDR3 region has 14 residues.

Concerning this clonotype: A read error may explain this, as a much larger clone is one base away. The CDR3 does not close with the conserved phenylalanine or tryptophan, likely indicating a read error. J is TRBJ2-3 and V is TRBV20-1, with D maybe TRBD2 (7 bases). The V gene lost 6 bases and the J gene lost 6 bases, with 22 bases spanning the gap. CDR1 is DFQATT, CDR2 SNEGSKA, per germline (reference sequence). The CDR3 has 15 amino acids. The CDR3 spells CSAPGGGGVWDTQYS. CDR3 sequence (DNA): TGCAGTGCCCCCGGGGGCGGGGGAGTGTGGGATACGCAGTATTCT.

Notes on this clonotype: The missing conserved phenylalanine or tryptophan at the end of this CDR3 makes a read error likely. The chain combines TRBV6-6 with TRBJ2-7, with TRBD1 identical over 9 bases. This CDR3 region has 13 residues. Germline V gene sequence: CDR1 MNHNY, CDR2 SVGAGI (reference sequence). The CDR3 loop is CAGSLGQGILQYS. The CDR3, as DNA: TGTGCCGGCAGCCTGGGACAGGGAATACTGCAGTACTCC.

The V and J genes are TRBV10-2 and TRBJ2-3; either TRBD1 or TRBD2 may supply D (6 bases each). There are 13 residues in the CDR3. Trimming left V 10 bases short and J 6 bases short, with 17 bases between. Germline V lookup: CDR1 WSHSY, CDR2 SAAADI. The CDR3 DNA is TGCGCCAACAATGGGGGGCGTGGCGATACGCAGTATTTT. Protein sequence: CANNGGRGDTQYF.

Comment on this clonotype: A read error may account for a junction end that differs from germline. The chain couples TRBV5-6 to TRBJ2-3; 8 positions match TRBD1. This CDR3 has 14 amino acids. In germline, CDR1 is SGHDT, CDR2 YYEEEE. CDR3: CASSPGQGGDAQYF. The CDR3 DNA reads as TGTGCGAGCAGCCCCGGACAGGGTGGAGATGCGCAGTATTTT. Full variable domain (outside the CDR3, taken from reference TRBV5-6 and TRBJ2-3): DAGVTQSPTHLIKTRGQQVTLRCSPKSGHDTVSWYQQALGQGPQFIFQYYEEEERQRGNFPDRFSGHQFPNYSSELNVNALLLGDSALYLCASSPGQGGDAQYFGPGTRLTVL.

With regard to this clonotype: A much larger clone differs by one base, so this may be a read error. The genes are TRBV20-1 and TRBJ2-5; D is undetermined. The germline gives CDR1 DFQATT, CDR2 SNEGSKA (reference sequence). CDR3 length: 12 residues. Trimming took 8 bases from V and 7 from J, leaving 17 bases between them. CDR3 DNA: TGCAGTATAAGTAATATGGACGTGACCCAGTACTTC. Its translation is CSISNMDVTQYF.

The rearrangement joins TRBV6-6 to TRBJ2-7; maybe TRBD1 (6 bases). Germline assignment: CDR1 MNHNY and CDR2 SVGAGI (reference sequence). The CDR3 loop spans 14 amino acids. CDR3 residues: CGSSTTEQGNEQYF. As DNA, the CDR3 is TGTGGCAGTAGTACCACCGAACAGGGCAACGAGCAGTACTTC.

Details on this clonotype: One junction end does not reproduce the germline sequence, and a read error may be involved. The rearrangement joins TRBV5-5 to TRBJ2-5; D gene ambiguous. The CDR3 has 14 residues. Germline V lookup: CDR1 SGHKS, CDR2 YYEKEE (reference sequence). The CDR3 nucleotides are TGTACCAGCAACCAAGTGACACCACAAGAGACCCAGTACTTC. The encoded protein is CTSNQVTPQETQYF.